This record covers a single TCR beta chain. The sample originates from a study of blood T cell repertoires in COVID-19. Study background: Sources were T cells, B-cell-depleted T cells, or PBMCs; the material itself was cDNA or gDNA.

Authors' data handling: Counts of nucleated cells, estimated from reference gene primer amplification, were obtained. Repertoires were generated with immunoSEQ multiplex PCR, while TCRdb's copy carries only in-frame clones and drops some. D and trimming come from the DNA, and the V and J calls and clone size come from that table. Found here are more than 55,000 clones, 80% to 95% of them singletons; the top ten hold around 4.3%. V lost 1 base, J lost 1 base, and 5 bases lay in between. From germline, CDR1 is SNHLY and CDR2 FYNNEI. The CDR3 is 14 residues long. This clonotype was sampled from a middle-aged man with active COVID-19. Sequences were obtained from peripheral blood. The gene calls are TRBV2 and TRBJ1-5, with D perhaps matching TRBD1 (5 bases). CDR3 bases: TGTGCCAGCAGTGAAGGGACAAGCAATCAGCCCCAGCATTTT. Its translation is CASSEGTSNQPQHF.